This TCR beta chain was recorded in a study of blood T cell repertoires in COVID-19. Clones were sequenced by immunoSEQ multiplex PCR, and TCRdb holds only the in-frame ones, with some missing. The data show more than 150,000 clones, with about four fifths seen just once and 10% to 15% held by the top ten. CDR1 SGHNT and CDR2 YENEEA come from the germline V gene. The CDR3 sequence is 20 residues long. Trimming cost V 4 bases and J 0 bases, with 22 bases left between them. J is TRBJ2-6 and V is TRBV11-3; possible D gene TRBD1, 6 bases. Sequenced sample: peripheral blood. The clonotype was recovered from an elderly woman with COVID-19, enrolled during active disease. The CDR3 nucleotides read TGTGCCAGCAGCTACCGATCGACAGGTTCCTATTCCTCTGGGGCCAACGTCCTGACTTTC. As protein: CASSYRSTGSYSSGANVLTF.